This is a list of T cell receptor beta chains from one sample in a study of blood T cell repertoires in COVID-19. TCRdb's copy holds only in-frame clones and misses some; the assay was immunoSEQ multiplex PCR. The sample has tens of thousands of clones, around 84% seen once. Sequencing was carried out using peripheral blood. The receptors stem from a man aged 50 or older with active COVID-19. Each CDR3 is given with its conserved first and last residue. A D gene is named only where the DNA matches it firmly. Clone size, where shown, is once, few, many, or a class for clones that have expanded.

abundance	len	d_gene	j_gene	v_gene	CDR3aa	CDR3nt
.	12	.	TRBJ2-5	TRBV12-3/TRBV12-4	CASSIIQETQYF	TGTGCCAGCAGTATAATACAAGAGACCCAGTACTTC
.	13	.	TRBJ1-5	TRBV9	CASSTGEDQPQHF	TGTGCCAGCTCCACGGGGGAAGATCAGCCCCAGCATTTT
.	18	TRBD2	TRBJ2-3	TRBV27	CATNARGLAGGGSDTQYF	TGTGCCACTAATGCCCGGGGACTAGCGGGAGGAGGGTCAGATACGCAGTATTTT
.	17	TRBD2	TRBJ2-2	TRBV9	CASSVGVAGGLGGELFF	TGTGCCAGCAGCGTAGGGGTAGCGGGGGGGCTTGGCGGGGAGCTGTTTTTT
once	15	TRBD1	TRBJ2-2	TRBV6-5	CASSRGQMNTGELFF	TGTGCCAGCAGCCGGGGACAGATGAACACCGGGGAGCTGTTTTTT
.	15	TRBD2	TRBJ2-7	TRBV7-8	CASSPRTSGSYEQYF	TGTGCCAGCAGCCCGAGGACTAGCGGGAGCTACGAGCAGTACTTC
.	13	.	TRBJ1-5	TRBV7-2	CASSFDRNQPQHF	TGTGCCAGCAGTTTCGACAGAAATCAGCCCCAGCATTTT
.	14	.	TRBJ2-3	TRBV2	CASSGGRPLDTQYF	TGTGCCAGCAGCGGAGGTCGCCCTTTAGATACGCAGTATTTT
.	15	.	TRBJ1-1	TRBV12-5	CASGIPWGQNTEAFF	TGTGCTAGTGGTATACCTTGGGGACAGAACACTGAAGCTTTCTTT
.	15	TRBD1	TRBJ2-6	TRBV11-2	CASSPGGSGANVLTF	TGTGCCAGCAGTCCAGGGGGCTCTGGGGCCAACGTCCTGACTTTC
.	17	.	TRBJ1-4	TRBV9	CASSGGSFGIHNEKLFF	TGTGCCAGCAGCGGAGGCTCCTTCGGGATCCATAATGAAAAACTGTTTTTT
.	16	TRBD1	TRBJ2-1	TRBV5-1	CASSLPQGAGRNEQFF	TGCGCCAGCAGCTTGCCACAGGGGGCTGGGAGGAATGAGCAGTTCTTC
.	15	TRBD1	TRBJ1-4	TRBV18	CASSLQGATNEKLFF	TGTGCCAGCTCCCTACAGGGGGCGACTAATGAAAAACTGTTTTTT
.	13	.	TRBJ1-1	TRBV5-1	CASSLELYTEAFF	TGCGCCAGCAGCTTGGAATTATACACTGAAGCTTTCTTT
.	15	.	TRBJ1-4	TRBV19	CASSPTGLAKEKLFF	TGTGCCAGTAGTCCAACAGGGTTGGCGAAGGAAAAACTGTTTTTT
.	15	.	TRBJ2-1	TRBV9	CASSSSPTSFNEQFF	TGTGCCAGCAGCTCTAGCCCGACTAGTTTCAATGAGCAGTTCTTC
few	15	.	TRBJ2-7	TRBV4-1	CASSQATGQSYEQYF	TGCGCCAGCAGCCAAGCGACAGGTCAGAGTTACGAGCAGTACTTC
.	16	.	TRBJ2-5	TRBV5-8	CASSLVISSARETQYF	TGTGCCAGCAGCTTGGTAATAAGCAGTGCCAGGGAGACCCAGTACTTC
.	15	TRBD2	TRBJ2-1	TRBV14	CASSLAGSMWNEQFF	TGTGCCAGCAGCCTAGCGGGGAGTATGTGGAATGAGCAGTTCTTC
.	15	TRBD1	TRBJ1-6	TRBV5-4	CASSSGTGHNSPLHF	TGTGCCAGCAGCTCTGGGACAGGGCATAATTCACCCCTCCACTTT
.	13	TRBD1	TRBJ1-4	TRBV7-9	CASSSQGREKLFF	TGTGCCAGCAGCTCACAGGGGAGAGAAAAACTGTTTTTT
few	14	.	TRBJ1-3	TRBV5-4	CASSWGLSGNTIYF	TGTGCCAGCAGCTGGGGACTCTCTGGAAACACCATATATTTT
.	14	.	TRBJ2-3	TRBV11-2	CASSLLRGTDTQYF	TGTGCCAGCAGCTTACTACGGGGCACAGATACGCAGTATTTT
.	13	TRBD2	TRBJ2-3	TRBV6-5	CASSPRGEDTQCF	TGTGCCAGCTCACCACGGGGGGAAGATACGCAGTGTTTT
.	14	.	TRBJ1-1	TRBV10-3	CAISSGALNTEAFF	TGTGCCATCTCGAGTGGGGCTTTGAACACTGAAGCTTTCTTT
.	15	TRBD1	TRBJ2-1	TRBV5-4	CASSQGQGGYNEQFF	TGTGCCAGCAGCCAAGGACAGGGAGGTTACAATGAGCAGTTCTTC
.	13	TRBD1	TRBJ2-3	TRBV29-1	CSAPQGATDTQYF	TGCAGCGCGCCCCAGGGGGCGACAGATACGCAGTATTTT
.	15	TRBD2	TRBJ2-7	TRBV10-2	CASSSPSGASYEQYF	TGCGCCAGCAGTTCCCCTAGCGGGGCCTCCTACGAGCAGTACTTC
.	13	.	TRBJ2-5	TRBV4-1	CASSRGSSETQYF	TGCGCCAGCAGCCGAGGGAGCTCCGAGACCCAGTACTTC
.	13	TRBD1	TRBJ2-3	TRBV7-8	CASSEGQRDTQYF	TGTGCCAGCAGCGAGGGACAGAGAGATACGCAGTATTTT
once	14	TRBD1	TRBJ1-2	TRBV19	CASRTDRVQYGYTF	TGTGCCAGCAGGACCGACAGGGTACAATATGGCTACACCTTC
once	15	.	TRBJ2-1	TRBV5-1	CASSLMAGPLNEQFF	TGCGCCAGCAGCTTGATGGCGGGACCCCTCAATGAGCAGTTCTTC
.	14	.	TRBJ1-5	TRBV7-9	CASSRGEGWQPQHF	TGTGCCAGCAGCCGGGGGGAGGGTTGGCAGCCCCAGCATTTT